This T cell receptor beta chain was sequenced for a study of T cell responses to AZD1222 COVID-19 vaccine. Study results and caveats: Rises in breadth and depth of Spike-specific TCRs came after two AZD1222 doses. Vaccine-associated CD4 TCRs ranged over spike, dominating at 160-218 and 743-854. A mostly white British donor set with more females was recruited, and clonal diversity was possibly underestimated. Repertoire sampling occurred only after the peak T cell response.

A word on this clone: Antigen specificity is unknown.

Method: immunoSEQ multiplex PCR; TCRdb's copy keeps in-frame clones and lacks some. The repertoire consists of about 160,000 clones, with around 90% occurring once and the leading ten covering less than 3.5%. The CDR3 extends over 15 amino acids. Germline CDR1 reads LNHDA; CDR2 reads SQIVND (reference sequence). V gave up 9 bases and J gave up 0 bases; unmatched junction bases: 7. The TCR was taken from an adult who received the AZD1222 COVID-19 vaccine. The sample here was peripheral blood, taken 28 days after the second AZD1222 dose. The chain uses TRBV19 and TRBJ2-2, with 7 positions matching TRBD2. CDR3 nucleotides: TGTGCCAGCCGTGGGGGAGGGGCGAACACCGGGGAGCTGTTTTTT. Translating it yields CASRGGGANTGELFF.